The next 23 T cell receptor beta chains were all read from a single sample in a study of Ad26.COV2.S vaccination and SARS-CoV-2 variants. The assay was immunoSEQ multiplex PCR, and TCRdb's table has in-frame clones only and misses some. The profile shows approximately 480,000 clones, approximately 90% of them singletons. The treatment was: about 20 received Ad26.COV2.S at low or high dose, single or two shots; a few received placebo; per-sample allocation not given. Sampling occurred on day 63 after the first vaccine or placebo injection. The sample was peripheral blood, taken in a trial of Ad26.COV2.S vaccine versus placebo. The receptors here all came from a person between 18 and 65 years old who received the Ad26.COV2.S COVID-19 vaccine or a placebo.

The J gene is TRBJ2-4, the V gene TRBV2, with unresolved D. The CDR3 runs to 12 residues. Germline CDR1 SNHLY, CDR2 FYNNEI. V dropped 10 bases and J dropped 0 bases, with 7 bases sitting between them. CDR3 sequence (DNA): TGTGCCACTCGCCCAGCCAAAAACATTCAGTACTTC. Translation: CATRPAKNIQYF.

The chain carries TRBV11-3 and TRBJ2-3, with D perhaps matching TRBD2 (6 bases). Trimming pared 3 bases from V and 2 bases from J, leaving 9 bases between. This CDR3 comprises 14 residues. Germline V gene data show CDR1 as SGHNT and CDR2 as YENEEA. The CDR3 DNA follows: TGTGCCAGCAGCTTTAGCGGTACCACAGATACGCAGTATTTT. This codes for CASSFSGTTDTQYF. Together with reference TRBV11-3 and TRBJ2-3, the CDR3 gives the full variable domain: EAGVVQSPRYKIIEKKQPVAFWCNPISGHNTLYWYLQNLGQGPELLIRYENEEAVDDSQLPKDRFSAERLKGVDSTLKIQPAELGDSAVYLCASSFSGTTDTQYFGPGTRLTVL.

This sequence joins TRBV24-1 and TRBJ1-1; 7 bases are a match to TRBD1. Germline loops: CDR1 KGHDR, CDR2 SFDVKD. With 10 bases clipped from V and 3 bases from J, the junction kept 7 bases outside the gene matches. CDR3 length: 13 residues. CDR3 residues: CATSTGMDTEAFF. DNA of the CDR3: TGTGCCACGTCGACAGGGATGGACACTGAAGCTTTCTTT.

The chain couples TRBV19 to TRBJ1-1, with TRBD1 as a possible D gene (5 bases). V lost 5 bases and J lost 3, with 19 bases in between. Germline CDR1 is LNHDA and CDR2 is SQIVND (reference sequence). The CDR3 has 16 amino acids. For the CDR3, the DNA is TGTGCCAGTAGTCCCGGACGTCCCCCCAGGGACACTGAAGCTTTCTTT. Translation gives CASSPGRPPRDTEAFF.

The sample holds one count of this clone. This chain joins TRBV15 and TRBJ2-1, with 8 nucleotides matching TRBD2. V trimming: 3 bases; J trimming: 5 bases; junction bases outside the gene matches: 6. The CDR3 loop spans 15 amino acids. Germline loops: CDR1 LNHNV, CDR2 YYDKDF (reference sequence). CDR3 coding DNA: TGTGCCACCAGCAGTTATAGACTAGCGAACAATGAGCAGTTCTTC. Protein sequence: CATSSYRLANNEQFF.

Comments on this clone: The same CDR3 can be traced to other DNA sequences in this sample. The rearrangement links TRBV28 to TRBJ2-7; no clear D gene. The CDR3 spans 11 residues. V shed 7 bases and J shed 0 bases, with 4 bases lying between them. Germline CDR1 and CDR2: MDHEN and SYDVKM. CDR3 bases: TGTGCCAGCACTAGCTCCTACGAGCAGTACTTC. As protein: CASTSSYEQYF.

The V call is TRBV19, the J call TRBJ1-2; D is undetermined. Germline CDR1 LNHDA, CDR2 SQIVND (reference sequence). CDR3 length equals 15 residues. The V and J ends lost 1 base and 0 bases respectively, with 9 bases between them. CDR3 coding DNA: TGTGCCAGTAGTATAGTTCTCCGGTCTAACTATGGCTACACCTTC. Encoded protein: CASSIVLRSNYGYTF.

The chain combines TRBV28 with TRBJ1-5; D gene unclear. The germline V gene has CDR1 MDHEN and CDR2 SYDVKM. CDR3 length: 13 residues. V was shortened by 3 bases and J by 5 bases, with 8 bases between the two germline ends. CDR3 nucleotides: TGTGCCAGCAGTTTGTCCGAGGATCAGCCCCAGCATTTT. Translating it yields CASSLSEDQPQHF.

In the case of this clone: Distinct nucleotide sequences in the sample also encode this CDR3. This chain uses TRBV7-2 with TRBJ2-1; D unclear. The germline V and J ends were trimmed by 2 bases and 0 bases, with 8 bases remaining between them. Germline lookup yields CDR1 SGHTA and CDR2 FQGNSA. The CDR3 has 15 amino acids. CDR3: CASSLLVGSYNEQFF. The CDR3 DNA sequence: TGTGCCAGCAGCTTACTAGTAGGCTCCTACAATGAGCAGTTCTTC.

The chain is built from TRBV7-9 and TRBJ2-5; 12 bases are a match to TRBD2. Germline V gene data show CDR1 as SEHNR and CDR2 as FQNEAQ (reference sequence). After removal of 5 bases from V and 4 bases from J, the junction contained 8 bases not matched to a gene. The length of the CDR3 is 16 residues. Here the CDR3 DNA reads TGTGCCAGCAGCCCGTTCCTAGCGGGAGGGAGAGAGACCCAGTACTTC. Residues: CASSPFLAGGRETQYF.

The chain uses TRBV28 and TRBJ1-1, with D hard to call. Germline V gene sequence: CDR1 MDHEN, CDR2 SYDVKM. The V end lost 3 bases, the J end lost 0 bases, and 8 bases lay between the germline ends. This CDR3 spans 14 amino acids. The CDR3 loop reads CASSFLGVNTEAFF. The CDR3 bases are TGTGCCAGCAGTTTCCTTGGAGTGAACACTGAAGCTTTCTTT.

The rearrangement joins TRBV30 to TRBJ1-2; weak D call: TRBD1 (5 bases). The CDR3 is 11 residues long. In germline, CDR1 is GTSNPN, CDR2 SVGIG (reference sequence). Trimming stripped 3 bases from V and 4 bases from J, with 6 bases between. This CDR3 is CAWRGPYGYTF. Written as DNA, the CDR3 is TGTGCCTGGAGGGGACCCTATGGCTACACCTTC.

The chain employs TRBV7-3 and TRBJ2-7; perhaps D is TRBD1 or TRBD2 (5 bases each). V lost 5 bases to trimming and J lost 5 bases, with 19 bases between them. CDR1 is SGHTA and CDR2 is FQGTGA in the germline V gene. The length of the CDR3 is 15 residues. CDR3 nucleotides: TGTGCCAGCAGCCTCACCGGGGCAGGGAGTGACGAGCAGTACTTC. It codes for CASSLTGAGSDEQYF.

This sequence joins TRBV11-3 and TRBJ2-1; a possible D gene is TRBD1 (6 bases). The V end lost 5 bases, the J end lost 7 bases, and 15 bases lay between the germline ends. The germline V gene encodes CDR1 SGHNT and CDR2 YENEEA. The CDR3 sequence is 14 residues long. CDR3 sequence: CASSPRGRGNEQFF. The CDR3 DNA sequence: TGTGCCAGCAGCCCAAGAGGCAGGGGAAATGAGCAGTTCTTC.

The rearrangement uses TRBV5-5 and TRBJ2-6; tentatively, D is TRBD2 (6 bases). V was cut by 2 bases and J by 1 base, with 10 bases left in between. The CDR3 extends over 16 amino acids. CDR1 and CDR2 (germline): SGHKS, YYEKEE (reference sequence). CDR3 nucleotide sequence: TGTGCCAGCAGCTTTTTCGGGAGATCTGGGGCCAACGTCCTGACTTTC. This codes for CASSFFGRSGANVLTF.

This clone has only a few counts. The rearrangement links TRBV27 to TRBJ1-1; D uncertain. CDR3 length equals 14 residues. Germline V gene data show CDR1 as MNHEY and CDR2 as SMNVEV (reference sequence). V dropped 3 bases and J dropped 4 bases, with 12 bases sitting between them. The CDR3 bases are TGTGCCAGCAGTTTCAGAGGGAGGGCCACTGAAGCTTTCTTT. It encodes CASSFRGRATEAFF.

The chain combines TRBV7-3 with TRBJ1-1; D may be TRBD1 (5 bases). The germline V and J ends were trimmed by 2 bases and 8 bases, with 27 bases remaining between them. This CDR3 spans 18 amino acids. Germline loops: CDR1 SGHTA, CDR2 FQGTGA. The CDR3 loop is CASSLSSLGQGAVAEAFF. CDR3 nucleotides: TGTGCCAGCAGCTTATCCTCTTTGGGGCAGGGCGCAGTCGCAGAAGCTTTCTTT.

This rearrangement joins TRBV30 to TRBJ1-1; tentatively, D is TRBD1 (6 bases). The V gene lost 5 bases and the J gene lost 6 bases, with 22 bases spanning the gap. The CDR3 sequence is 15 residues long. Germline V gene lookup returns CDR1 GTSNPN and CDR2 SVGIG (reference sequence). CDR3 sequence: CAWLLGQHDDAEAFF. CDR3 coding DNA: TGTGCCTGGCTTCTTGGACAGCACGACGACGCTGAAGCTTTCTTT. Supplemented by reference TRBV30 and TRBJ1-1, the full variable domain reads SQTIHQWPATLVQPVGSPLSLECTVEGTSNPNLYWYRQAAGRGLQLLFYSVGIGQISSEVPQNLSASRPQDRQFILSSKKLLLSDSGFYLCAWLLGQHDDAEAFFGQGTRLTVV.

This clone was seen just once. The rearrangement joins TRBV28 to TRBJ1-4; TRBD1 might be the D (5 bases). V was cut by 6 bases and J by 7 bases, with 15 bases left in between. Looked up from germline, CDR1 is MDHEN and CDR2 is SYDVKM. This CDR3 is 14 amino acids long. CDR3 protein: CASSSGTMAEKLFF. CDR3 DNA: TGTGCCAGCAGCTCCGGGACGATGGCTGAAAAACTGTTTTTT.

The chain carries TRBV5-4 and TRBJ2-3; 9 nucleotides match TRBD2. With V trimmed by 5 bases and J by 1 base, 2 bases remained unmatched. Germline CDR1 SGHNT, CDR2 YYREEE (reference sequence). The CDR3 totals 14 residues. The CDR3 sequence: CASSSGRGTDTQYF. Written as DNA, the CDR3 is TGTGCCAGCAGTAGCGGGAGAGGCACAGATACGCAGTATTTT.

The V and J genes are TRBV7-6 and TRBJ2-2; 9 bases fit TRBD2. Losses at the gene ends were 1 base for V and 4 bases for J; bases not matched to a gene: 7. This CDR3 spans 17 amino acids. Germline-derived CDR1 and CDR2 are SGHVS and FNYEAQ. The CDR3 is CASSLGVLAGTTGELFF. In nucleotides, the CDR3 is TGTGCCAGCAGCTTAGGGGTCCTAGCGGGAACCACCGGGGAGCTGTTTTTT.

This chain joins TRBV14 and TRBJ2-2; 7 positions agree with TRBD1. The CDR3 spans 15 residues. Germline-derived CDR1 and CDR2 are SGHDN and FVKESK. V gave up 4 bases and J gave up 5 bases; unmatched junction bases: 7. The CDR3 reads CASSRTGQPTGELFF. The CDR3, as DNA: TGTGCCAGCAGCCGGACGGGACAGCCGACCGGGGAGCTGTTTTTT.

The gene calls are TRBV5-4 and TRBJ2-3; 7 bases match TRBD2. The junction had 4 bases not matched to a gene; V was cut back by 2 bases and J by 1 base. The CDR3 has 15 amino acids. Germline V gene sequence: CDR1 SGHNT, CDR2 YYREEE (reference sequence). This chain's CDR3 is CASSFGGGGTDTQYF. In DNA, the CDR3 is TGTGCCAGCAGCTTTGGGGGAGGGGGCACAGATACGCAGTATTTT.